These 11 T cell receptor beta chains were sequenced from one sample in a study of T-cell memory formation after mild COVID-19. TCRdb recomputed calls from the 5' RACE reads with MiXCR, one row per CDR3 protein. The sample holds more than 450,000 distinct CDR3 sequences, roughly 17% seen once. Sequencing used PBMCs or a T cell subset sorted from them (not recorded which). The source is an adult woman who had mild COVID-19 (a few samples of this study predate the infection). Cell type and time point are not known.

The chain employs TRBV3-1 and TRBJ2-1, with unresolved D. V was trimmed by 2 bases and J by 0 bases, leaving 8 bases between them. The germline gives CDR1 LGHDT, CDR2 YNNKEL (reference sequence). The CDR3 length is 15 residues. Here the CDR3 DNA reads TGTGCCAGCAGCCAAACGGGTAACTCCTACAATGAGCAGTTCTTC. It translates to CASSQTGNSYNEQFF.

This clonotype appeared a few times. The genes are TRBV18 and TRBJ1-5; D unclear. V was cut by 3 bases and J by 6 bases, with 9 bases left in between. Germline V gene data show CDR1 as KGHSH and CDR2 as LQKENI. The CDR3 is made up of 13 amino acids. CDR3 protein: CASSPVRGQPQHF. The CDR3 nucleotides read TGTGCCAGCTCACCGGTACGTGGTCAGCCCCAGCATTTT.

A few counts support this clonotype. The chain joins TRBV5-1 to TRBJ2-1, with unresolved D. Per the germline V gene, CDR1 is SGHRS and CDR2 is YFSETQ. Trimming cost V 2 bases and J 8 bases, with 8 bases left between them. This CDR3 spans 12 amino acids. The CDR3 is CASSFYGHEQFF. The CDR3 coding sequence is TGCGCCAGCAGCTTCTACGGCCATGAGCAGTTCTTC.

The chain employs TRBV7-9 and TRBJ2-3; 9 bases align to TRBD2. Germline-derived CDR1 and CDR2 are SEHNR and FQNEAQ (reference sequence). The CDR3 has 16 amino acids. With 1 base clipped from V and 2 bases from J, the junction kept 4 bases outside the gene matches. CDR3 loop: CASSLGKRGATDTQYF. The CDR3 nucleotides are TGTGCCAGCAGCTTAGGCAAGCGGGGGGCCACAGATACGCAGTATTTT.

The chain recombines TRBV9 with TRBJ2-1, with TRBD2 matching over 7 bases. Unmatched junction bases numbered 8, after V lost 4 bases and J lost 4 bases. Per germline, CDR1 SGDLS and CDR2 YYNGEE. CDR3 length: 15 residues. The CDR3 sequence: CASSLRSGMYNEQFF. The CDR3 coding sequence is TGTGCCAGCAGCTTACGGAGCGGGATGTACAATGAGCAGTTCTTC.

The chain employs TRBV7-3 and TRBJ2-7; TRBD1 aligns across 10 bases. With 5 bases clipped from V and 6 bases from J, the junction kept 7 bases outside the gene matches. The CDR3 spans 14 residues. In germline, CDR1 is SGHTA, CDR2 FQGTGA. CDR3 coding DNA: TGTGCCAGCAGCCCCGGGACAGGGGTGTTCGAGCAGTACTTC. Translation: CASSPGTGVFEQYF.

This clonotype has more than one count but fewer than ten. CDR3 in DNA: TGTGCCAGTAGTATGCCAAGCGGCCCCTCCTACAATGAGCAGTTCTTC. It yields the protein CASSMPSGPSYNEQFF. The chain combines TRBV19 with TRBJ2-1, with D perhaps matching TRBD2 (5 bases). Trimming shortened V by 3 bases and J by 0 bases, and 12 bases separated the two germline ends. This CDR3 has 16 amino acids. CDR1 LNHDA and CDR2 SQIVND come from the germline V gene (reference sequence).

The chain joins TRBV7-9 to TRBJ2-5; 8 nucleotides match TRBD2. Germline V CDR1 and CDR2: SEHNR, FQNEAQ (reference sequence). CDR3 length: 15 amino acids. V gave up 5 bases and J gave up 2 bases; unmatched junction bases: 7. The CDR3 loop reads CASSQTLAVQETQYF. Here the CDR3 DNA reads TGTGCCAGCAGCCAAACACTAGCGGTACAAGAGACCCAGTACTTC.

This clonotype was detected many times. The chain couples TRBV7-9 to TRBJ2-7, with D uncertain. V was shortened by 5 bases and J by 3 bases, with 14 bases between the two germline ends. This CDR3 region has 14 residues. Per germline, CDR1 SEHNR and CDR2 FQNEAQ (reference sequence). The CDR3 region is CASSDGRAGYEQYF. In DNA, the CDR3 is TGTGCCAGCAGCGACGGTAGGGCAGGCTACGAGCAGTACTTC.

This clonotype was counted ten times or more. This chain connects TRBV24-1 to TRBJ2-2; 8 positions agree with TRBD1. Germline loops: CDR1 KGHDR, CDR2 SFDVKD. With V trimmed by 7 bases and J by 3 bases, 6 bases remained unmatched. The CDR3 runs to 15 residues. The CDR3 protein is CATSWTGLDTGELFF. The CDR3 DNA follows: TGTGCCACCAGCTGGACAGGGCTTGACACCGGGGAGCTGTTTTTT.

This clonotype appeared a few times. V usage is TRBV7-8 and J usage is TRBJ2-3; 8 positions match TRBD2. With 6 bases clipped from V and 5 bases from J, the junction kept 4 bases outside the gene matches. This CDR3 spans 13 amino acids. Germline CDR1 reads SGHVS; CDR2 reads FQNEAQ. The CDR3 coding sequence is TGTGCCAGCAGGGCGGGAGGTGTAGATACGCAGTATTTT. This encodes CASRAGGVDTQYF.